These T cell receptor beta chains were read from a single sample in a study of T cells in Graves' hyperthyroidism and ophthalmopathy. TCRdb re-analysed the multiplex PCR reads in MiXCR, keeping a single row per CDR3 protein. The profile shows roughly 580,000 distinct CDR3 sequences, approximately 44% of them singletons. The sequenced sample consisted of peripheral blood or thyroid tissue (not recorded which). These receptors originate from a woman under 30 with Graves' hyperthyroidism. The CDR3 runs from the conserved cysteine through the conserved F or W.

v_gene,j_gene,CDR3aa
TRBV6-5,TRBJ1-1,CASSFKVVNTEAFF
TRBV12-5,TRBJ1-2,CASGSGTGDGYTF
TRBV2,TRBJ2-2,CASSEGTGRRGELFF
TRBV20-1,TRBJ2-5,CSARDLGGASLETQYF
TRBV7-2,TRBJ1-1,CASESQNTEAFF
TRBV10-3,TRBJ1-4,CAISEEAENEKLFF
TRBV9,TRBJ1-4,CASSVRDRLNEKLFF
TRBV2,TRBJ1-5,CASSPDRGNQPQHF
TRBV2,TRBJ2-2,CASKRGSSNTGELFF
TRBV10-3,TRBJ2-7,CAISDTQDSYEQYF
TRBV7-9,TRBJ1-1,CASSLNAEAFF
TRBV2,TRBJ2-5,CASCEIRGETQYF
TRBV14,TRBJ2-5,CALRGQETQYF
TRBV15,TRBJ2-6,CAASSEQVSGANVLTF
TRBV10-3,TRBJ1-3,CAIKQGEGYTIYF
TRBV19,TRBJ1-6,CASSMGGQGLDSPLHF
TRBV6-2/TRBV6-3,TRBJ2-7,CASRSWGAYEQYF
TRBV11-1,TRBJ1-2,CASSHDPRDPTGGYTF
TRBV20-1,TRBJ2-5,CSGPSGSSRETQYF
TRBV7-2,TRBJ1-5,CVSSLALTVNQPQHF
TRBV6-2/TRBV6-3,TRBJ2-7,CASRETRDKAYEQYF
TRBV7-3,TRBJ2-7,CASSSLRGTADSYEQYF
TRBV12-3/TRBV12-4,TRBJ2-5,CASSYLIDRRATQYF
TRBV2,TRBJ2-2,CASRTDRATGELFF
TRBV7-9,TRBJ1-1,CASTPRAMNTEAFF
TRBV7-8,TRBJ2-1,CASSLRVAAYNEQFF
TRBV12-3/TRBV12-4,TRBJ1-1,CASSPSHRTSAAFF
TRBV7-2,TRBJ2-5,CASSLEVAEETQYF
TRBV7-9,TRBJ1-1,CASSPQAARNAEAFF
TRBV2,TRBJ2-7,CASSDLAGAGEQYF
TRBV29-1,TRBJ2-7,CSVEGQSYEQYF